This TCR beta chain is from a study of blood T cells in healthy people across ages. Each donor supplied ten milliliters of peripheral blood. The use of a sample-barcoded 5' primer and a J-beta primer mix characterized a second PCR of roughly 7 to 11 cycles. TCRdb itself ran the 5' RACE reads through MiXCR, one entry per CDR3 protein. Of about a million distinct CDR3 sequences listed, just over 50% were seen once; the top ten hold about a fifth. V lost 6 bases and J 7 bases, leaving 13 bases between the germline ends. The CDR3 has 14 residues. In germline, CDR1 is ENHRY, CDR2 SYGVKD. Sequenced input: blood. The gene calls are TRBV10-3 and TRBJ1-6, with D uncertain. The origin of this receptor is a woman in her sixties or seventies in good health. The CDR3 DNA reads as TGTGCCATCAGAACTGGATCCCGCAATTCACCCCTCCACTTT. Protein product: CAIRTGSRNSPLHF.